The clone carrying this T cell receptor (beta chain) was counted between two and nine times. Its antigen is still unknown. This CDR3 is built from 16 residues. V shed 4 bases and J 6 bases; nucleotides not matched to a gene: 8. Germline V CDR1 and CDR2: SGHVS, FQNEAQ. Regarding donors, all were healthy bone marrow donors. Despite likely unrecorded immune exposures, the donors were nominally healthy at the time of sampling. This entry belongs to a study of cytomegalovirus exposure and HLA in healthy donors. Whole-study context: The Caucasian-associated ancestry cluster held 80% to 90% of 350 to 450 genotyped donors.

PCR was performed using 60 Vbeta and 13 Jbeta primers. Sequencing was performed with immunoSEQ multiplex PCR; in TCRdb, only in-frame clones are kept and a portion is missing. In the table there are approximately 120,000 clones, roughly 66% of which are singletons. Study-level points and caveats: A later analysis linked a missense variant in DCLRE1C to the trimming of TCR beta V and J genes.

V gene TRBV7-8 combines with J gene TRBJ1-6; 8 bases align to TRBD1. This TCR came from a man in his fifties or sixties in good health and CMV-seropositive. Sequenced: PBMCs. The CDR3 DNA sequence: TGTGCCAGCAGCTCAGCCACAGGGGGAGGTAATTCACCCCTCCACTTT. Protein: CASSSATGGGNSPLHF.